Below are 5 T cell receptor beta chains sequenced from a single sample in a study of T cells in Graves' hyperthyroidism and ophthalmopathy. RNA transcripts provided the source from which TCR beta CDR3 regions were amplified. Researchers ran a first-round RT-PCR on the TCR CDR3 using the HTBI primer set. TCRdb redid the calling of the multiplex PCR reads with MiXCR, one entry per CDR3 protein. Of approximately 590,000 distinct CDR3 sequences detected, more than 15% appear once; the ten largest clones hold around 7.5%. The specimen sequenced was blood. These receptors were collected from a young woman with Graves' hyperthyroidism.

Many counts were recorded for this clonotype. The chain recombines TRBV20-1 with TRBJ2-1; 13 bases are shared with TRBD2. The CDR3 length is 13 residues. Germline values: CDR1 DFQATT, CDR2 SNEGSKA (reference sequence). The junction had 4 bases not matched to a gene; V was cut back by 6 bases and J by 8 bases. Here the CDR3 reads CSARTSGSDEQFF. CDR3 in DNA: TGCAGTGCCCGGACTAGCGGGAGCGATGAGCAGTTCTTC.

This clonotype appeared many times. CDR3: CASSLSYNEQFF. The CDR3 DNA is TGTGCCAGCAGCCTTAGCTACAATGAGCAGTTCTTC. The rearrangement uses TRBV14 and TRBJ2-1; D gene unclear. Germline V gene data show CDR1 as SGHDN and CDR2 as FVKESK. Trimming removed 4 bases at V and 3 bases at J, with 4 bases between. The CDR3 is 12 residues long.

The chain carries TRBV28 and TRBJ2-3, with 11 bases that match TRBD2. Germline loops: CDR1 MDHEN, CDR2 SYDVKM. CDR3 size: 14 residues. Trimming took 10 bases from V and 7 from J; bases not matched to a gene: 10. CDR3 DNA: TGTGCCATCACACTAGCGGGAGTGGGGAATACGCAGTATTTT. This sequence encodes CAITLAGVGNTQYF. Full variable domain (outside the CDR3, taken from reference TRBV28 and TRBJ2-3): DVKVTQSSRYLVKRTGEKVFLECVQDMDHENMFWYRQDPGLGLRLIYFSYDVKMKEKGDIPEGYSVSREKKERFSLILESASTNQTSMYLCAITLAGVGNTQYFGPGTRLTVL.

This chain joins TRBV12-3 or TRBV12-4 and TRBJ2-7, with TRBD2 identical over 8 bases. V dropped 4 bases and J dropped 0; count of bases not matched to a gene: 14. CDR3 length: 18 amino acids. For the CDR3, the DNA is TGTGCCAGCAGTTCCAACCCACTAGCGGTAGAGAGCTCCTACGAGCAGTACTTC. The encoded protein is CASSSNPLAVESSYEQYF.

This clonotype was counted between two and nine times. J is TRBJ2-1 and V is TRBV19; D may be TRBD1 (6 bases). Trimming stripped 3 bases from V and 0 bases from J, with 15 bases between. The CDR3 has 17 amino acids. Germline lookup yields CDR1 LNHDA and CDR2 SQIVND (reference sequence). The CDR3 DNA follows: TGTGCCAGTAGTATCCCGCCCGGACAGTCCTCCTACAATGAGCAGTTCTTC. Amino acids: CASSIPPGQSSYNEQFF.